The present TCR beta chain was sequenced within a study of blood T cell repertoires in COVID-19. Libraries were prepared by immunoSEQ multiplex PCR; TCRdb keeps only in-frame clonotypes and omits some of them. The data hold 90,000 to 100,000 clones, with about 80% observed a single time. The CDR3 length is 15 residues. CDR1 is MNHEY and CDR2 is SMNVEV in the germline V gene (reference sequence). The V gene end was trimmed by 7 bases and the J gene end by 6 bases; junction bases not matched to a gene: 14. This chain connects TRBV27 to TRBJ2-7; TRBD1 matches 8 bases. Sequencing was carried out using peripheral blood. This clonotype was obtained from an elderly man with acute or convalescent COVID-19. Written as DNA, the CDR3 is TGTGCCAGCACCCCAGAGGGCAGGGGGCGCGGCGAGCAGTACTTC. Translated, it gives CASTPEGRGRGEQYF.